These 20 T cell receptor beta chains originate from one sample sequenced in a study of CD4 T cells in relation to SARS-CoV-2 and coronaviruses (dated by TCRdb to the early 2020s). CD4+ T cells from unexposed donors were collected before the COVID-19 pandemic (2011-2018). Libraries were prepared through the immunoSEQ multiplex PCR assay. TCRdb's version of the immuneACCESS table is confined to in-frame rearrangements and falls short of the full clone set. An unresolved V gene accounts for under half of the shortfall where checked; the remainder is of unknown origin. Within this sample are some 70,000 clones, with over 90% of them counted one time only. Approximately 0.25% of the sample goes to the ten largest clones. Specimen: naive CD4+ T cells from PBMCs. This sample's cell subset or site label indicates: naive CD4+ T cells isolated by negative enrichment. Every receptor here comes from a human donor in good health.

The rearrangement links TRBV7-3 to TRBJ2-3; TRBD1 agrees at 8 bases. Germline V lookup: CDR1 SGHTA, CDR2 FQGTGA. This CDR3 comprises 16 residues. With 2 bases clipped from V and 4 bases from J, the junction kept 8 bases outside the gene matches. The CDR3 coding sequence is TGTGCCAGCAGCTTAGGTTCAGGGGGCGAGGCAGATACGCAGTATTTT. As protein: CASSLGSGGEADTQYF.

This chain links TRBV7-9 with TRBJ2-7; TRBD1 agrees at 10 bases. The V gene end was trimmed by 2 bases and the J gene end by 7 bases; junction bases not matched to a gene: 5. The length of the CDR3 is 14 residues. The germline gives CDR1 SEHNR, CDR2 FQNEAQ (reference sequence). The CDR3 bases are TGTGCCAGCAGCTTACGACAGGGGGCGGGGGAGCAGTACTTC. It codes for CASSLRQGAGEQYF.

This clone was counted between two and nine times. This chain links TRBV7-2 with TRBJ2-7, with TRBD2 matching over 11 bases. CDR1 is SGHTA, CDR2 FQGNSA, per germline. V dropped 3 bases and J dropped 4; count of bases not matched to a gene: 5. The CDR3 runs 15 residues. The CDR3 reads CASSFDSSGGYEQYF. The DNA of the CDR3 is TGTGCCAGCAGCTTCGACTCTAGCGGGGGGTACGAGCAGTACTTC.

DNA of the CDR3: TGTGCCAGCAGCTTGACGAGATACGAGCAGTACTTC. Translating gives CASSLTRYEQYF. This rearrangement joins TRBV5-8 to TRBJ2-7; D is unresolved. Germline CDR1 SGHTS, CDR2 YDEGEE. This CDR3 comprises 12 residues. Trimming cost V 1 base and J 4 bases, with 6 bases left between them.

This clone was seen only once. V gene TRBV3-1 (or the pseudogene TRBV3-2) combines with J gene TRBJ2-3; D possibly matches TRBD1 or TRBD2 (5 bases each). The V and J ends lost 1 base and 4 bases respectively, with 9 bases between them. Germline values: CDR1 LGHDT, CDR2 YNNKEL (reference sequence). The CDR3 spans 14 residues. The CDR3 sequence: CASSQGPGPDTQYF. The CDR3 nucleotides read TGTGCCAGCAGCCAAGGGCCGGGGCCAGATACGCAGTATTTT.

The chain employs TRBV18 and TRBJ2-5; TRBD1 matches 7 bases. CDR1 KGHSH and CDR2 LQKENI come from the germline V gene. The CDR3 is made up of 15 amino acids. Trimming took 2 bases from V and 5 from J; bases not matched to a gene: 8. The CDR3 nucleotides are TGTGCCAGCTCACCAATGACAGGGATCTGGGAGACCCAGTACTTC. Translated, it gives CASSPMTGIWETQYF. The full variable domain, with the rest looked up from reference TRBV18 and TRBJ2-5, is NAGVMQNPRHLVRRRGQEARLRCSPMKGHSHVYWYRQLPEEGLKFMVYLQKENIIDESGMPKERFSAEFPKEGPSILRIQQVVRGDSAAYFCASSPMTGIWETQYFGPGTRLLVL.

The CDR3 DNA reads as TGTGCCAGCAGCCCAGGGGGCCCAGGACAGCCCCAGCATTTT. This sequence encodes CASSPGGPGQPQHF. This chain joins TRBV9 and TRBJ1-5, with 8 bases matching TRBD1. Germline CDR1 reads SGDLS; CDR2 reads YYNGEE. The V gene end was trimmed by 4 bases and the J gene end by 7 bases; junction bases not matched to a gene: 7. This CDR3 region has 14 residues.

In this sample, this clone turned up a few times. The gene calls are TRBV2 and TRBJ1-1, with D perhaps matching TRBD1 (5 bases). Deletions cut 6 bases from V and 4 bases from J, with 9 bases between. Germline V gene sequence: CDR1 SNHLY, CDR2 FYNNEI. The CDR3 covers 12 residues. CDR3 amino acids: CASRGEGTEAFF. CDR3 nucleotides: TGTGCCAGCAGAGGGGAAGGCACTGAAGCTTTCTTT.

The chain links TRBV30 to TRBJ1-5; D ambiguous. This CDR3 is 13 amino acids long. Germline values: CDR1 GTSNPN, CDR2 SVGIG (reference sequence). The germline V and J ends were trimmed by 8 bases and 4 bases, with 15 bases remaining between them. The CDR3 nucleotides are TGTGCCACGGGCGGCTCCCCAAATCAGCCCCAGCATTTT. Translation gives CATGGSPNQPQHF.

Worth noting for this clone: The sample carries other DNA sequences with the same CDR3. CDR3 nucleotides: TGTGCCAGCAGCGTACAAGGGGATGGTGAAAAACTGTTTTTT. It codes for CASSVQGDGEKLFF. The chain couples TRBV9 to TRBJ1-4, with a tentative D call TRBD1 (5 bases). V dropped 1 base and J dropped 7 bases, with 11 bases sitting between them. The CDR3 spans 14 residues. The V gene's germline CDR1 is SGDLS and CDR2 YYNGEE.

V usage is TRBV30 and J usage is TRBJ1-6; D remains ambiguous. V lost 5 bases and J lost 5, with 10 bases in between. The CDR3 spans 13 residues. CDR1 GTSNPN and CDR2 SVGIG come from the germline V gene (reference sequence). In nucleotides, the CDR3 is TGTGCCTGGCGGGGTTCTAATAATTCACCCCTCCACTTT. Translating gives CAWRGSNNSPLHF. Full variable domain (remainder filled in from reference TRBV30 and TRBJ1-6): SQTIHQWPATLVQPVGSPLSLECTVEGTSNPNLYWYRQAAGRGLQLLFYSVGIGQISSEVPQNLSASRPQDRQFILSSKKLLLSDSGFYLCAWRGSNNSPLHFGNGTRLTVT.

This clone was recorded only once. The CDR3, as DNA: TGTGCCAGCAGCGTAGCCCGATCTAGCGGCGAGCAGTACTTC. It yields the protein CASSVARSSGEQYF. V gene TRBV9 combines with J gene TRBJ2-7, with TRBD2 matching 7 bases. Trimming took 0 bases from V and 6 from J; bases not matched to a gene: 6. Germline values: CDR1 SGDLS, CDR2 YYNGEE. The CDR3 covers 14 residues.

This clone was counted once. The chain employs TRBV4-1 and TRBJ2-5; D assignment may be TRBD1 or TRBD2 (5 bases each). Germline assignment: CDR1 MGHRA and CDR2 YSYEKL. The CDR3 is made up of 14 amino acids. Trimming shortened V by 3 bases and J by 1 base, and 9 bases separated the two germline ends. The DNA for the CDR3 is TGCGCCAGCAGCCAGGGACGACTCCAAGAGACCCAGTACTTC. The encoded protein is CASSQGRLQETQYF.

V usage is TRBV5-1 and J usage is TRBJ1-3; D remains ambiguous. With 0 bases removed from V and 0 bases from J, the gap between germline ends came to 4 bases. CDR1 and CDR2 (germline): SGHRS, YFSETQ. There are 14 residues in the CDR3. The CDR3 loop reads CASSLGSSGNTIYF. The CDR3 coding sequence is TGCGCCAGCAGCTTGGGCTCCTCTGGAAACACCATATATTTT.

This chain joins TRBV12-3 or TRBV12-4 and TRBJ2-7; D ambiguous. V lost 5 bases and J lost 3, with 8 bases in between. The CDR3 loop spans 12 amino acids. CDR3 DNA sequence: TGTGCCAGCAGTACCAGAAACTACGAGCAGTACTTC. It specifies CASSTRNYEQYF.

The chain combines TRBV25-1 with TRBJ2-1, with 14 bases lining up with TRBD2. After removal of 4 bases from V and 11 bases from J, the junction contained 7 bases not matched to a gene. Germline V gene lookup returns CDR1 MGHDK and CDR2 SYGVNS. This CDR3 region has 15 residues. Here the CDR3 reads CASSVPGLAGGQQFF. The DNA of the CDR3 is TGTGCCAGCAGTGTTCCCGGACTAGCGGGGGGACAGCAGTTCTTC.

CDR3 in DNA: TGTGCCAGCAGCCAAGGAGTCCCCGTTAACTCCTACGAGCAGTACTTC. This translates into CASSQGVPVNSYEQYF. The V call is TRBV14, the J call TRBJ2-7; no clear D gene. Germline V gene sequence: CDR1 SGHDN, CDR2 FVKESK. V lost 1 base and J 0 bases, leaving 13 bases between the germline ends. The length of the CDR3 is 16 residues.

This rearrangement joins TRBV13 to TRBJ2-3, with 13 bases fitting TRBD2. This CDR3 comprises 16 residues. With V trimmed by 5 bases and J by 2 bases, 4 bases remained unmatched. From germline, CDR1 is PRHDT and CDR2 FYEKMQ (reference sequence). CDR3 residues: CASSQTSGGFTDTQYF. In DNA form, the CDR3 reads TGTGCCAGCAGCCAGACTAGCGGGGGGTTCACAGATACGCAGTATTTT.

This clone was observed once. The CDR3 loop is CAWSVSGGGEKLFF. As DNA, the CDR3 is TGTGCCTGGAGTGTGTCAGGCGGAGGTGAAAAACTGTTTTTT. V is TRBV30 and J is TRBJ1-4; D is undetermined. The CDR3 sequence is 14 residues long. Germline lookup yields CDR1 GTSNPN and CDR2 SVGIG (reference sequence). The V end lost 0 bases, the J end lost 7 bases, and 12 bases lay between the germline ends.

V usage is TRBV10-3 and J usage is TRBJ1-1; 9 bases are a match to TRBD1. CDR3 length: 16 amino acids. Trimming took 0 bases from V and 1 from J; bases not matched to a gene: 3. Germline-derived CDR1 and CDR2 are ENHRY and SYGVKD. CDR3 DNA: TGTGCCATCAGTGAGTCCCGGACAGGGGAGAACACTGAAGCTTTCTTT. This gives the protein CAISESRTGENTEAFF.